This T cell receptor (beta chain) was sequenced in a study of cytomegalovirus exposure and HLA in healthy donors. On the study more broadly: The approximately 130 validation repertoires and the approximately 700 first-cohort repertoires shared a platform, a later analysis reported. Study-wide points: The investigators catalogued about 170 TCR beta chains as cytomegalovirus-associated. Most TCR sequences showed up rarely, but some public TCRs showed up in many donors. The tendency of first-cohort TCR clusters to co-occur in the 95 to 150 validation repertoires was the finding of a later analysis.

The data were produced by immunoSEQ multiplex PCR, yet TCRdb's version contains in-frame clones alone and is incomplete. Of about 190,000 clones in the sample, around four fifths were seen once. Points on this clone: Its antigen is not known.

Material for sequencing was PBMCs. This TCR derives from a man younger than 35 in good health and CMV-seropositive.

The CDR3 bases are TGTGCAGAAGAGGGTAGGGAAGCTTTCTTT. Translating gives CAEEGREAFF. The chain combines TRBV7-9 with TRBJ1-1; D gene uncertain. Germline V gene sequence: CDR1 SEHNR, CDR2 FQNEAQ (reference sequence). CDR3 size: 10 residues.